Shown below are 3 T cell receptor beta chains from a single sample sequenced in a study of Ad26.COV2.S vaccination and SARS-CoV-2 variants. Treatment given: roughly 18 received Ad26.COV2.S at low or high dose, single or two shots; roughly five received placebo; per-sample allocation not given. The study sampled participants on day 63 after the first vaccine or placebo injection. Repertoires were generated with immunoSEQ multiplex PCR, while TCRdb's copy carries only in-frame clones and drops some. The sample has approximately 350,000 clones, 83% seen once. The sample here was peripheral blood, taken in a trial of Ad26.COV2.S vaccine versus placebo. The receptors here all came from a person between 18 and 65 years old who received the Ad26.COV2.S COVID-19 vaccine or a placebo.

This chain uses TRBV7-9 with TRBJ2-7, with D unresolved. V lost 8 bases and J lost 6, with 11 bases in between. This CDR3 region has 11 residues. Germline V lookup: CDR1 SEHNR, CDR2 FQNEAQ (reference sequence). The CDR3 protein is CASSHRFEQYF. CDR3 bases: TGTGCCAGCTCACACCGCTTCGAGCAGTACTTC.

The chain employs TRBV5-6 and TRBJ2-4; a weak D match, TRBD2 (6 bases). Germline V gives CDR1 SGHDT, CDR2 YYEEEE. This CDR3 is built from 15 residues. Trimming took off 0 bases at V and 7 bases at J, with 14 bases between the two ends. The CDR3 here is CASSLELEGRNIQYF. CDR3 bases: TGTGCCAGCAGCTTGGAGTTGGAGGGGCGGAACATTCAGTACTTC. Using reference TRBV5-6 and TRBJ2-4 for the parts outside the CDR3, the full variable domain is DAGVTQSPTHLIKTRGQQVTLRCSPKSGHDTVSWYQQALGQGPQFIFQYYEEEERQRGNFPDRFSGHQFPNYSSELNVNALLLGDSALYLCASSLELEGRNIQYFGAGTRLSVL.

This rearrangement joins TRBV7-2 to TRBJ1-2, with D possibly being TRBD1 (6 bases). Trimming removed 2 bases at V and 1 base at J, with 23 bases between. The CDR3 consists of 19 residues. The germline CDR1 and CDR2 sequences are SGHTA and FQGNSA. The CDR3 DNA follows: TGTGCCAGCAGCTTAAGGTTTAAACAGGGAGGGAGCAGTAACTATGGCTACACCTTC. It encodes CASSLRFKQGGSSNYGYTF.